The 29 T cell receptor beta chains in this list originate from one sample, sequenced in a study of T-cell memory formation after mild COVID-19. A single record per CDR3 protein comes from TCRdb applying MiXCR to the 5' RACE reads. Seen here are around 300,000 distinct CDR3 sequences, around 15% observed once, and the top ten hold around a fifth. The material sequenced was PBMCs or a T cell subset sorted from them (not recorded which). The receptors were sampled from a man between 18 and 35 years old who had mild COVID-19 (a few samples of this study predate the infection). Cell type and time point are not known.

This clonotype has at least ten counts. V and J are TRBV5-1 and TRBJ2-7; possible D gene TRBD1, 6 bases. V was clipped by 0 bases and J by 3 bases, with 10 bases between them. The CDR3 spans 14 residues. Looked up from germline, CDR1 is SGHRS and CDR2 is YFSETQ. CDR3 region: CASSLAGRGYEQYF. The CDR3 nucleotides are TGCGCCAGCAGCTTGGCGGGCAGGGGCTACGAGCAGTACTTC.

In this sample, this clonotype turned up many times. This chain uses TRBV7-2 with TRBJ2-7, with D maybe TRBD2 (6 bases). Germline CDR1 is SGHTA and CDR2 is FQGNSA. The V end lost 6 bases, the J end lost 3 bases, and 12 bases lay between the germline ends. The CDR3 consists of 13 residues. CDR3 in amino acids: CASSRMRDYEQYV. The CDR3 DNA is TGTGCCAGCAGTAGAATGCGGGACTACGAGCAGTACGTC.

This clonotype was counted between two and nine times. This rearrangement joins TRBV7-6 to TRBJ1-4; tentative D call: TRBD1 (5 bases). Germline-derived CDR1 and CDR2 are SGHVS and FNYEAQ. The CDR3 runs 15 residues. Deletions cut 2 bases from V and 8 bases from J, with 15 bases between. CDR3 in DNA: TGTGCCAGCAGCTTATCATCCAGGGTCGGGGAAAAACTGTTTTTT. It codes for CASSLSSRVGEKLFF.

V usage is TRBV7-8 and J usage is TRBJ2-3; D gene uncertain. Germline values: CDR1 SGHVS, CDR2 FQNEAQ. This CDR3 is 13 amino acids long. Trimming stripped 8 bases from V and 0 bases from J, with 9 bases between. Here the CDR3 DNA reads TGTGCCAGCCGTCTGTACAGCACAGATACGCAGTATTTT. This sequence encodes CASRLYSTDTQYF.

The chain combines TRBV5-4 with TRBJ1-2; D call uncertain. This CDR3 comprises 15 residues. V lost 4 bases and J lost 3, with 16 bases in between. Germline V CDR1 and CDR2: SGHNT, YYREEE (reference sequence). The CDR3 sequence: CASSLSGEGDYGYTF. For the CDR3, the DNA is TGTGCCAGCAGCCTTTCTGGGGAGGGTGACTATGGCTACACCTTC. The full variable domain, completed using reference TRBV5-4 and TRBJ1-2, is ETGVTQSPTHLIKTRGQQVTLRCSSQSGHNTVSWYQQALGQGPQFIFQYYREEENGRGNFPPRFSGLQFPNYSSELNVNALELDDSALYLCASSLSGEGDYGYTFGSGTRLTVV.

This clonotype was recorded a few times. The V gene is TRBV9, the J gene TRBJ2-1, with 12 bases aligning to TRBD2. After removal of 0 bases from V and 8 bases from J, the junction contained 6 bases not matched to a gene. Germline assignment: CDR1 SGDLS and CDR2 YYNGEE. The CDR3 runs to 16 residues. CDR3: CASSVGEGLAGYEQFF. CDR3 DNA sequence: TGTGCCAGCAGCGTAGGGGAAGGACTAGCGGGGTATGAGCAGTTCTTC.

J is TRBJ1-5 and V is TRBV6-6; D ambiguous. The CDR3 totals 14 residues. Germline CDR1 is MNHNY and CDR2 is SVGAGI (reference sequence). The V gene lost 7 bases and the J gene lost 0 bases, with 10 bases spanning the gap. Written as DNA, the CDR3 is TGTGCCAGCAACCCCTCGGATAGCAATCAGCCCCAGCATTTT. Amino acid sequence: CASNPSDSNQPQHF.

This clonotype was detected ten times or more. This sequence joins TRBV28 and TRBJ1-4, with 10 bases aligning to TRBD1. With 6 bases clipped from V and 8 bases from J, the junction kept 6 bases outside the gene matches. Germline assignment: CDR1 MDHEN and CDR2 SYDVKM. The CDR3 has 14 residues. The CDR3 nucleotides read TGTGCCAGCAGCCGGACAGGGGGAGGAGAAAAACTGTTTTTT. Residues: CASSRTGGGEKLFF. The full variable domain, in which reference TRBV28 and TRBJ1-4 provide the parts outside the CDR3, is DVKVTQSSRYLVKRTGEKVFLECVQDMDHENMFWYRQDPGLGLRLIYFSYDVKMKEKGDIPEGYSVSREKKERFSLILESASTNQTSMYLCASSRTGGGEKLFFGSGTQLSVL.

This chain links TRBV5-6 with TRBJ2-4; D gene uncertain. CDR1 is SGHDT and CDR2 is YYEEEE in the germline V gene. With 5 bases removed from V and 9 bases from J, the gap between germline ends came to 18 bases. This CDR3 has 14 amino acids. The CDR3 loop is CASSSTGGVTIQYF. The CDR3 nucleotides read TGTGCCAGCAGTTCGACCGGTGGGGTTACCATTCAGTACTTC.

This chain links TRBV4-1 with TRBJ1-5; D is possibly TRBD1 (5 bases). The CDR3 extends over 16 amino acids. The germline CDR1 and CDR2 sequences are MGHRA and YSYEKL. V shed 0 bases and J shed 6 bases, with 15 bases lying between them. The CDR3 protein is CASSQDPAGSPQPQHF. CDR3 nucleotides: TGCGCCAGCAGCCAAGATCCCGCAGGGTCTCCTCAGCCCCAGCATTTT.

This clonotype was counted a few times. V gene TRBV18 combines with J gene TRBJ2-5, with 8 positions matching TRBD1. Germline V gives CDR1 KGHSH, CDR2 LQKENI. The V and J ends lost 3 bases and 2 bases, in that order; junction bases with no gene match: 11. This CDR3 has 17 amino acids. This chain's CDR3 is CASSPGQGTGSQETQYF. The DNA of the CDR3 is TGTGCCAGCTCACCGGGACAAGGGACAGGCTCACAAGAGACCCAGTACTTC.

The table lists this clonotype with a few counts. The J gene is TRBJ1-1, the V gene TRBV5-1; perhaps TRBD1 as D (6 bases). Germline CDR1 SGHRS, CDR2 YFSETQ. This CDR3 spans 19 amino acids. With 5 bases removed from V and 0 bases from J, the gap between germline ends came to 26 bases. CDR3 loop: CASRDDRPNWHGLNTEAFF. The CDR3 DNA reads TGCGCCAGCAGAGACGACAGGCCCAATTGGCACGGGTTGAACACTGAAGCTTTCTTT. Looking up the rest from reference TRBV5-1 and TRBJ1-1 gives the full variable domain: KAGVTQTPRYLIKTRGQQVTLSCSPISGHRSVSWYQQTPGQGLQFLFEYFSETQRNKGNFPGRFSGRQFSNSRSEMNVSTLELGDSALYLCASRDDRPNWHGLNTEAFFGQGTRLTVV.

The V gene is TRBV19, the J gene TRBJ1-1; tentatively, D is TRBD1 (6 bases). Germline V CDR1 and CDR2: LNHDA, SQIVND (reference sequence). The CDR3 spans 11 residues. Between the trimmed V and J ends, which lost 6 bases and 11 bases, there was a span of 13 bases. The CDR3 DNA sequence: TGTGCCAGTAGCAGTTCAGGGGTGGCTTTCTTT. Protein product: CASSSSGVAFF.

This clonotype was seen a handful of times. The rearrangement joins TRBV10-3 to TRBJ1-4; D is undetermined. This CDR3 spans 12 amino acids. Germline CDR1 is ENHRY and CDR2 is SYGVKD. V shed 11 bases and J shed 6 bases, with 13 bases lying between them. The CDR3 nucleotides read TGTGCCGTCGGAATTTCCGATGAAAAACTGTTTTTT. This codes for CAVGISDEKLFF.

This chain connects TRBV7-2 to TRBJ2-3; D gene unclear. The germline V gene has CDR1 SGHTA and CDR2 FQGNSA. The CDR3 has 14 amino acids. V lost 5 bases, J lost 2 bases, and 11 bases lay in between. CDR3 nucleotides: TGTGCCAGCAGCCGGGCGACCCCCACAGATACGCAGTATTTT. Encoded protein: CASSRATPTDTQYF.

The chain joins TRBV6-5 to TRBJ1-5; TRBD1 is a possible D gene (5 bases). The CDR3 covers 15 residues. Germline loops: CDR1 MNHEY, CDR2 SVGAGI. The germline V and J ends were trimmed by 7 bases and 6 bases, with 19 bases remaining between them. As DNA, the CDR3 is TGTGCCAGCAAACAGAGAGGGGTGGGAGGTCAGCCCCAGCATTTT. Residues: CASKQRGVGGQPQHF.

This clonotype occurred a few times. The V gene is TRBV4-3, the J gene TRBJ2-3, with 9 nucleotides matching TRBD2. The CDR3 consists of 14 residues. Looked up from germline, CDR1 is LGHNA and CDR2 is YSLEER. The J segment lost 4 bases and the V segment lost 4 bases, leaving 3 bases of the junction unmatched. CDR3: CASSLQRGADTQYF. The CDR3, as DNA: TGCGCCAGCAGCCTTCAGCGGGGGGCAGATACGCAGTATTTT.

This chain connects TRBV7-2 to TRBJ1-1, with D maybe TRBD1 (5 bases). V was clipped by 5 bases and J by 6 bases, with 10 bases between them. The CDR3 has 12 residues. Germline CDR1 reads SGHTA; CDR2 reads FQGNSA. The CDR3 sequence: CASSTQGAEAFF. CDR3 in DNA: TGTGCCAGCAGCACGCAGGGAGCTGAAGCTTTCTTT.

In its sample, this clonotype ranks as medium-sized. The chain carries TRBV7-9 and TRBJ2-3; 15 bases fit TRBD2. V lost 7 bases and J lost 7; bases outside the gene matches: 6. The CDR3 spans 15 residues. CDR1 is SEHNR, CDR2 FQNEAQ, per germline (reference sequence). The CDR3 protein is CASTLGTSGRHTQYF. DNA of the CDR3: TGTGCCAGCACCTTGGGGACTAGCGGGAGGCATACGCAGTATTTT.

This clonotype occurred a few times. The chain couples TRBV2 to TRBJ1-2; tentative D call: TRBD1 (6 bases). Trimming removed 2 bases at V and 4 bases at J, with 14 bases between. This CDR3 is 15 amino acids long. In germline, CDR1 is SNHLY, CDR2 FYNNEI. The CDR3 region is CASSERAGEGYGYTF. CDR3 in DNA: TGTGCCAGCAGTGAAAGGGCAGGGGAAGGCTATGGCTACACCTTC.

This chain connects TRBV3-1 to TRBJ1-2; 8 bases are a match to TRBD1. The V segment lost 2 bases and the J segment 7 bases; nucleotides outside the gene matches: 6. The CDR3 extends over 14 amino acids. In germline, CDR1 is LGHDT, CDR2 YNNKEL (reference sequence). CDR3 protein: CASSQPQGAGGYTF. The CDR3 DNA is TGTGCCAGCAGCCAACCCCAGGGGGCAGGTGGCTACACCTTC.

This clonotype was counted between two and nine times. Here the CDR3 DNA reads TGCGCCAGCAGCCAAGGCCGAGTAGGCACTGAAGCTTTCTTT. Protein sequence: CASSQGRVGTEAFF. The rearrangement joins TRBV4-1 to TRBJ1-1; D call uncertain. This CDR3 has 14 amino acids. Looked up from germline, CDR1 is MGHRA and CDR2 is YSYEKL. Between the trimmed V and J ends, which lost 1 base and 4 bases, there was a span of 10 bases.

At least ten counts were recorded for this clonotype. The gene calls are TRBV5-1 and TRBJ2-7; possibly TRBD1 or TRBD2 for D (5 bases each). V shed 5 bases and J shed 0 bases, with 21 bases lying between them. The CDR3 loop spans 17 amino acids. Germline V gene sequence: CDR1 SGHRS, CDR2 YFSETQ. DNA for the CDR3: TGCGCCAGCAGTCCCGTTCTGGGGGTAGACGTCTCCTACGAGCAGTACTTC. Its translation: CASSPVLGVDVSYEQYF.

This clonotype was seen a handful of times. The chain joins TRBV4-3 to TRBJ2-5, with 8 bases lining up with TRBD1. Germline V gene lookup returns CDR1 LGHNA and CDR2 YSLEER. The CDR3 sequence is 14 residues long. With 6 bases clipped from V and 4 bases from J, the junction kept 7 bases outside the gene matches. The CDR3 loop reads CASSWTGIGETQYF. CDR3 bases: TGCGCCAGCAGTTGGACAGGGATAGGAGAGACCCAGTACTTC.

CDR3 nucleotides: TGTGCCAGCAGTTACCGCGGGGGCCGATCCTACGAGCAGTACTTC. This translates into CASSYRGGRSYEQYF. The chain has TRBV6-5 and TRBJ2-7; tentative D call: TRBD2 (7 bases). This CDR3 region has 15 residues. V gave up 2 bases and J gave up 1 base, with 12 bases separating them. The germline V gene has CDR1 MNHEY and CDR2 SVGAGI.

The CDR3 is CASSVAPAPFEAFF. The CDR3, as DNA: TGTGCCAGCAGCGTAGCTCCGGCCCCATTCGAGGCTTTCTTT. The chain recombines TRBV9 with TRBJ1-1; D gene uncertain. V lost 0 bases and J lost 11, with 17 bases in between. Germline CDR1 reads SGDLS; CDR2 reads YYNGEE. The CDR3 loop spans 14 amino acids.

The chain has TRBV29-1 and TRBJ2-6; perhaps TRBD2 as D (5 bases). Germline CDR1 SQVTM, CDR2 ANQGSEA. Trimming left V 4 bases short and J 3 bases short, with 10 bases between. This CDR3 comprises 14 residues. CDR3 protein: CSVAIALGANVLTF. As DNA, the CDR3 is TGCAGCGTTGCGATAGCGCTTGGGGCCAACGTCCTGACTTTC. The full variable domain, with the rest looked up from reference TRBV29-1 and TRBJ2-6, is SAVISQKPSRDICQRGTSLTIQCQVDSQVTMMFWYRQQPGQSLTLIATANQGSEATYESGFVIDKFPISRPNLTFSTLTVSNMSPEDSSIYLCSVAIALGANVLTFGAGSRLTVL.

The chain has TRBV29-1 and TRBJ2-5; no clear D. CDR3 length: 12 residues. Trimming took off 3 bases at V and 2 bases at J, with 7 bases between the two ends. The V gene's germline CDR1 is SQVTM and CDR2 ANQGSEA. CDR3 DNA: TGCAGCGTTGAGTCAGGACAAGAGACCCAGTACTTC. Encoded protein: CSVESGQETQYF.

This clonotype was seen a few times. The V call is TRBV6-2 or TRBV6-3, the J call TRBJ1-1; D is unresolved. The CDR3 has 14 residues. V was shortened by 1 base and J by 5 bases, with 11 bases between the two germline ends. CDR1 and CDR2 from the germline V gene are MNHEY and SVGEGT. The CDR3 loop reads CASSYLDLGTEAFF. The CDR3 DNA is TGTGCCAGCAGTTACTTGGACCTGGGGACTGAAGCTTTCTTT.